This record looks at one TCR beta chain sequence and its context. This specimen belongs to a study of blood T cell repertoires in COVID-19. Looking at the study overall: Nucleic acid was either cDNA or gDNA, and it came from T cells, B-cell-depleted T cells, or PBMCs.

Trimming removed 2 bases from V and 8 bases from J, with 10 bases in between. The CDR3 runs to 13 residues. Germline V gene sequence: CDR1 SGHTS, CDR2 YDEGEE. Original analysis: Scientists estimated how many nucleated cells there were by amplifying reference gene primers. The protocol was immunoSEQ multiplex PCR, while the TCRdb copy is restricted to in-frame clones and leaves out a portion. V and J calls and clone size are copied from that table; D and trimming were computed from the DNA. This table has under 95,000 clones, around nine tenths appearing once. The rearrangement uses TRBV5-8 and TRBJ1-4; no firm D call. The sample consisted of peripheral blood. This receptor was identified in a woman aged 80 or over with acute or convalescent COVID-19. CDR3 nucleotide sequence: TGTGCCAGCAGCTTACTGCGAGGGGAAAAACTGTTTTTT. It is translated as CASSLLRGEKLFF.